There are a few counts of the clone carrying this TCR beta chain. The antigen is unknown. TCRdb's table, derived via immunoSEQ multiplex PCR, lists solely in-frame clones and lacks some. The sample shows about 38,000 clones, 80% to 90% of them seen only once. The entry originates in a study of OX40 agonist ivuxolimab in advanced cancers. About the study: The study treated patients with ivuxolimab, an agonistic anti-OX40 (CD134) antibody. Participants, roughly 81% male, averaged about 56 years of age, ranging from about 20 to 80.

Study-wide points: No determination was made of the antigen specificity of the expanded peripheral T cells. Dose levels from 0.1 to 3.0 mg/kg saw CD4+ and CD8+ blood T cells expand clonally by week 6.

This TCR came from an adult with an advanced solid tumor such as melanoma, head and neck, liver or kidney cancer. The sample consisted of CD4+ or CD8+ T cells sorted from blood, taken in a trial of the OX40 agonist ivuxolimab.

CDR3 protein: CASTGGSHEQYF. In nucleotides, the CDR3 is TGTGCCAGCACGGGTGGGTCGCACGAGCAGTACTTC. The rearrangement links TRBV7-9 to TRBJ2-7; D not resolved. This CDR3 has 12 amino acids. V lost 7 bases, J lost 5 bases, and 12 bases lay in between. The germline V gene has CDR1 SEHNR and CDR2 FQNEAQ (reference sequence). Variable domain in full (rest from reference TRBV7-9 and TRBJ2-7): DTGVSQNPRHKITKRGQNVTFRCDPISEHNRLYWYRQTLGQGPEFLTYFQNEAQLEKSRLLSDRFSAERPKGSFSTLEIQRTEQGDSAMYLCASTGGSHEQYFGPGTRLTVT.